The clone carrying this T cell receptor (beta chain) has just one count. Its antigen is not identified. V was cut by 4 bases and J by 3 bases, with 12 bases left in between. Looked up from germline, CDR1 is SQVTM and CDR2 is ANQGSEA. CDR3 size: 13 residues. The authors amplified TCR beta CDR3 regions, and they did so from RNA transcripts for repertoire sequencing. An initial RT-PCR round employing HTBI primers preceded a second-round multiplex PCR. Via MiXCR, TCRdb re-called the multiplex PCR reads, giving one row per CDR3 protein. The sample records 680,000 or so distinct CDR3 sequences, 20% to 25% being singletons. The data were taken from a study of Graves' ophthalmopathy and Graves' hyperthyroidism. Broader study findings: Also, most clonotypes expanded in the thyroid above 0.001 frequency appeared in blood.

Stable hyperthyroidism referred to disease that showed no ophthalmopathy within 18 months of follow-up. Participants with hyperthyroidism, aged 18 to 65, were newly diagnosed with under 2 months' duration. The sequence was obtained from a young woman with stable Graves' hyperthyroidism. Some clones in this sample may be carry-over from other donors' samples. Sequenced input: peripheral blood. The chain employs TRBV29-1 and TRBJ1-1, with a possible D match to TRBD1 (6 bases). CDR3 in DNA: TGCAGCGTTGCCCACAGGGTTGACACTGAAGCTTTCTTT. Its protein is CSVAHRVDTEAFF.